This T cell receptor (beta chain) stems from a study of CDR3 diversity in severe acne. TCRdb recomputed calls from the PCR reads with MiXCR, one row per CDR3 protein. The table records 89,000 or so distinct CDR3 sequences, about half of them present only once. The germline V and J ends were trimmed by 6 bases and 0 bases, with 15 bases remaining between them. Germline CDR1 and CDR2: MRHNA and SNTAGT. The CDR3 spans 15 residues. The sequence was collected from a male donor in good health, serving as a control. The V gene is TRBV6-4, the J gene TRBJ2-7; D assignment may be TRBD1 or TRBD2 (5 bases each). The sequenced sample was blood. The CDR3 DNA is TGTGCCAGCAGGACCGGGACCGCATCCTCCTACGAGCAGTACTTC. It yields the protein CASRTGTASSYEQYF.